This TCR beta chain stems from a study of shared clonotypes between healthy human individuals. Only in-frame clones appear in the TCRdb table, and some are missing; sequencing was by immunoSEQ multiplex PCR. The table records approximately 2.4 million clones, around 95% of them present only once. V trimming: 9 bases; J trimming: 4 bases; junction bases outside the gene matches: 7. CDR3 size: 14 residues. CDR1 and CDR2 (germline): LNHDA, SQIVND (reference sequence). The rearrangement links TRBV19 to TRBJ2-1; TRBD2 matches at 9 bases. The clonotype was recovered from a man in his late teens or twenties in good health. The sample comprised naive CD4+ T cells sorted from blood. Subset indicated: CD45RA+ positively selected. In DNA, the CDR3 is TGTGCCAGCCTAGCGGGGAGCGGATACAATGAGCAGTTCTTC. It encodes CASLAGSGYNEQFF.